This note documents a single T cell receptor beta chain sequence. Clones were read by immunoSEQ multiplex PCR, and TCRdb kept only the in-frame ones, dropping some. The repertoire consists of around 300,000 clones, with under 90% occurring once and the leading ten covering 0.85% to 0.95%. This CDR3 has 14 amino acids. In germline, CDR1 is MDHEN, CDR2 SYDVKM. J gave up 1 base and V 7 bases, and 6 bases lay outside the gene matches. The source of the sample is a study of blood T cell repertoires in COVID-19. Material: peripheral blood. The source of this sequence is a woman between 35 and 50 years old who had recovered from COVID-19. The V gene is TRBV28, the J gene TRBJ2-7; the match to TRBD2 covers 8 bases. The DNA for the CDR3 is TGTGCCAGCATCTCGAGCGGGGGATCCTACGAGCAGTACTTC. Amino acid sequence: CASISSGGSYEQYF.